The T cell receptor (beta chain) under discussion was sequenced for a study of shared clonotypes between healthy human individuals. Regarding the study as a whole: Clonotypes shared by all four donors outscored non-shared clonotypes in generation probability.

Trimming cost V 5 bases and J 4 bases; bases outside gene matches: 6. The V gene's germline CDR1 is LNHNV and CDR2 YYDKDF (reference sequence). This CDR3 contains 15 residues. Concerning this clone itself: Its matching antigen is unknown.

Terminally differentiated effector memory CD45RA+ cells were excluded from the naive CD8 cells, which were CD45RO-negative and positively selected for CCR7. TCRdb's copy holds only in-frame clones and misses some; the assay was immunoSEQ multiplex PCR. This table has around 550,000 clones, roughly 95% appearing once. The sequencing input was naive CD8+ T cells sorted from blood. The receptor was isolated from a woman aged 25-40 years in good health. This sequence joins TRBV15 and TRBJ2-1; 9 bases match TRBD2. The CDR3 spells CATSARTSVYNEQFF. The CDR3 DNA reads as TGTGCCACCAGCGCAAGGACTAGCGTTTACAATGAGCAGTTCTTC. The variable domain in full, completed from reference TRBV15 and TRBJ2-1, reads DAMVIQNPRYQVTQFGKPVTLSCSQTLNHNVMYWYQQKSSQAPKLLFHYYDKDFNNEADTPDNFQSRRPNTSFCFLDIRSPGLGDTAMYLCATSARTSVYNEQFFGPGTRLTVL.